These 23 T cell receptor beta chains originate from one sample sequenced in a study of T cell changes during pregnancy in multiple sclerosis. Assay used: immunoSEQ multiplex PCR; TCRdb lists only in-frame clones, some missing. The sample shows 90,000 or so clones, around 90% of them seen only once. This material consisted of peripheral blood, taken in the first trimester of pregnancy. Every receptor here comes from a female donor in good health, enrolled as a control in a pregnancy study.

The rearrangement links TRBV28 to TRBJ1-4; D unclear. The germline V and J ends were trimmed by 3 bases and 6 bases, with 8 bases remaining between them. This CDR3 is 13 amino acids long. Germline V gene sequence: CDR1 MDHEN, CDR2 SYDVKM. In nucleotides, the CDR3 is TGTGCCAGCAGTTTTGTCCTTGATGAAAAACTGTTTTTT. Protein: CASSFVLDEKLFF.

This rearrangement joins TRBV5-8 to TRBJ2-5; maybe TRBD1 (6 bases). The germline CDR1 and CDR2 sequences are SGHTS and YDEGEE. This CDR3 is 14 amino acids long. The V end was cut by 3 bases, the J end by 2 bases, with 11 bases between. The CDR3 loop is CASSYETGQETQYF. The CDR3 DNA follows: TGTGCCAGCAGCTACGAAACAGGGCAAGAGACCCAGTACTTC.

J is TRBJ2-7 and V is TRBV7-2; TRBD2 agrees at 14 bases. This CDR3 has 18 amino acids. Germline lookup yields CDR1 SGHTA and CDR2 FQGNSA. V was clipped by 0 bases and J by 6 bases; unmatched bases: 10. This CDR3 reads CASSLAPTSGGGIAEQYF. CDR3 in DNA: TGTGCCAGCAGCTTAGCCCCGACTAGCGGGGGGGGAATCGCCGAGCAGTACTTC.

The chain combines TRBV9 with TRBJ1-2; the match to TRBD1 covers 7 bases. The CDR3 contains 15 residues. Germline loops: CDR1 SGDLS, CDR2 YYNGEE. Trimming cost V 0 bases and J 1 base; bases outside gene matches: 3. This chain's CDR3 is CASSVGQGDNYGYTF. The DNA of the CDR3 is TGTGCCAGCAGCGTAGGACAGGGCGATAACTATGGCTACACCTTC.

This chain connects TRBV28 to TRBJ1-3; TRBD1 might be the D (5 bases). V lost 5 bases and J lost 4, with 18 bases in between. The CDR3 extends over 16 amino acids. Per germline, CDR1 MDHEN and CDR2 SYDVKM. Written as DNA, the CDR3 is TGTGCCAGCAGTCCCCCACGGGGGGTAGGGGGAAACACCATATATTTT. This translates into CASSPPRGVGGNTIYF.

The chain carries TRBV4-1 and TRBJ2-3, with D perhaps TRBD2 (6 bases). The CDR3 loop spans 13 amino acids. With 3 bases removed from V and 8 bases from J, the gap between germline ends came to 12 bases. The V gene's germline CDR1 is MGHRA and CDR2 YSYEKL. DNA for the CDR3: TGCGCCAGCAGCCACCCGCTCGGGGGTACGCAGTATTTT. This translates into CASSHPLGGTQYF.

This chain links TRBV6-4 with TRBJ1-1; 10 bases are shared with TRBD1. Unmatched junction bases numbered 2, after V lost 6 bases and J lost 1 base. CDR1 is MRHNA and CDR2 is SNTAGT in the germline V gene. The CDR3 length is 14 residues. The CDR3 DNA is TGTGCCAGCAGACGACAGGGGGCGAACACTGAAGCTTTCTTT. Amino acid sequence: CASRRQGANTEAFF.

CDR3 in amino acids: CASSRRRLRILAKNIQYF. The CDR3 nucleotides read TGCGCCAGCAGCCGGCGGAGACTAAGGATCCTAGCCAAAAACATTCAGTACTTC. The V call is TRBV4-3, the J call TRBJ2-4; D may be TRBD2 (5 bases). Germline CDR1 LGHNA, CDR2 YSLEER. The CDR3 runs 18 residues. The germline V and J ends were trimmed by 4 bases and 0 bases, with 19 bases remaining between them.

The genes are TRBV30 and TRBJ2-7; D remains unclear. Trimming took off 1 base at V and 2 bases at J, with 12 bases between the two ends. The CDR3 covers 14 residues. Looked up from germline, CDR1 is GTSNPN and CDR2 is SVGIG (reference sequence). The CDR3 is CAWSGRGIPYEQYF. CDR3 DNA: TGTGCCTGGAGTGGCCGAGGAATTCCCTACGAGCAGTACTTC.

Only one count was recorded for this clone. This chain joins TRBV14 and TRBJ2-3; 8 nucleotides match TRBD2. The CDR3 runs to 18 residues. The V gene's germline CDR1 is SGHDN and CDR2 FVKESK. The V segment lost 1 base and the J segment 2 bases; nucleotides outside the gene matches: 11. This chain's CDR3 is CASSQVPSAGDVTDTQYF. CDR3 coding DNA: TGTGCCAGCAGCCAAGTGCCTTCAGCGGGGGATGTCACAGATACGCAGTATTTT.

This clone was found once. The gene calls are TRBV11-3 and TRBJ2-2, with D unclear. Germline V gene sequence: CDR1 SGHNT, CDR2 YENEEA. CDR3 size: 13 residues. The V end lost 3 bases, the J end lost 2 bases, and 4 bases lay between the germline ends. The CDR3: CASSFQNTGELFF. In DNA form, the CDR3 reads TGTGCCAGCAGCTTCCAAAACACCGGGGAGCTGTTTTTT.

The chain couples TRBV7-6 to TRBJ2-1, with 8 bases aligning to TRBD2. The V gene's germline CDR1 is SGHVS and CDR2 FNYEAQ. The CDR3 is made up of 15 amino acids. The V and J ends lost 5 bases and 0 bases, in that order; junction bases with no gene match: 3. The CDR3 spells CASSISGSSYNEQFF. DNA of the CDR3: TGTGCCAGCAGCATAAGCGGGAGCTCCTACAATGAGCAGTTCTTC.

This clone was seen only once. This chain uses TRBV7-3 with TRBJ2-5, with D possibly TRBD1 on 5 matching bases. Germline CDR1 and CDR2: SGHTA and FQGTGA. The germline V and J ends were trimmed by 3 bases and 5 bases, with 16 bases remaining between them. This CDR3 has 15 residues. The CDR3 bases are TGTGCCAGCAGCTTGGCCGCAGGGTATGGGGAGACCCAGTACTTC. Translated: CASSLAAGYGETQYF.

The count of this clone is one. The CDR3 loop reads CASRHLGPRQGSGEKLFF. CDR3 nucleotides: TGTGCCAGCAGACACTTAGGGCCCCGACAGGGGTCGGGTGAAAAACTGTTTTTT. The J gene is TRBJ1-4, the V gene TRBV27; 8 nucleotides line up with TRBD1. The CDR3 covers 18 residues. CDR1 is MNHEY, CDR2 SMNVEV, per germline (reference sequence). V shed 6 bases, J shed 7 bases, and the junction held 19 bases outside the gene matches.

The chain uses TRBV6-6 and TRBJ1-3; D call uncertain. From germline, CDR1 is MNHNY and CDR2 SVGAGI (reference sequence). This CDR3 region has 13 residues. The V and J ends lost 6 bases and 1 base respectively, with 7 bases between them. The CDR3 nucleotides are TGTGCCAGCAGCCTAGAATCTGGAAACACCATATATTTT. Protein: CASSLESGNTIYF.

Here the CDR3 reads CASSVGGEQYF. The CDR3 coding sequence is TGTGCCAGCAGCGTAGGAGGCGAGCAGTACTTC. This chain joins TRBV9 and TRBJ2-7; no firm D call. Looked up from germline, CDR1 is SGDLS and CDR2 is YYNGEE. V shed 0 bases and J shed 6 bases, with 4 bases lying between them. CDR3 length: 11 residues.

The chain has TRBV4-2 and TRBJ1-6; 7 nucleotides line up with TRBD1. V lost 4 bases to trimming and J lost 9 bases; unmatched junction nucleotides: 12. Germline loops: CDR1 LGHNA, CDR2 YNFKEQ. This CDR3 comprises 16 residues. CDR3: CASSLGQDRYSSPLHF. Here the CDR3 DNA reads TGTGCCAGCAGCCTCGGACAGGACCGATACAGTTCACCCCTCCACTTT.

The chain joins TRBV6-5 to TRBJ2-7, with D maybe TRBD1 (6 bases). CDR3 length: 12 residues. Trimming cost V 6 bases and J 7 bases, with 13 bases left between them. Germline values: CDR1 MNHEY, CDR2 SVGAGI. CDR3 sequence reads: CASSLGADEQYF. The CDR3 bases are TGTGCCAGCAGCTTGGGGGCGGATGAGCAGTACTTC.

The V call is TRBV5-1, the J call TRBJ2-2; the match to TRBD1 covers 9 bases. Germline loops: CDR1 SGHRS, CDR2 YFSETQ. The V and J ends lost 4 bases and 5 bases, in that order; junction bases with no gene match: 9. There are 16 residues in the CDR3. The CDR3 DNA sequence: TGCGCCAGCAGCGACCCTGGGACAGGGATAACCGGGGAGCTGTTTTTT. Residues: CASSDPGTGITGELFF.

The J gene is TRBJ1-2, the V gene TRBV7-9; 7 bases fit TRBD1. The CDR3 length is 14 residues. With 4 bases clipped from V and 1 base from J, the junction kept 3 bases outside the gene matches. Germline V gene sequence: CDR1 SEHNR, CDR2 FQNEAQ (reference sequence). This chain's CDR3 is CASSSGQFNYGYTF. The CDR3 DNA is TGTGCCAGCAGCTCGGGACAGTTTAACTATGGCTACACCTTC.

The chain couples TRBV2 to TRBJ2-5; 12 bases map to TRBD2. After removal of 8 bases from V and 5 bases from J, the junction contained 9 bases not matched to a gene. The V gene's germline CDR1 is SNHLY and CDR2 FYNNEI. This CDR3 comprises 15 residues. The CDR3: CASCLAGGLGETQYF. The CDR3 nucleotides are TGTGCCAGCTGCCTAGCGGGGGGGCTGGGGGAGACCCAGTACTTC. The variable domain in full, completed from reference TRBV2 and TRBJ2-5, reads EPEVTQTPSHQVTQMGQEVILRCVPISNHLYFYWYRQILGQKVEFLVSFYNNEISEKSEIFDDQFSVERPDGSNFTLKIRSTKLEDSAMYFCASCLAGGLGETQYFGPGTRLLVL.

The chain links TRBV6-4 to TRBJ2-1; 11 bases match TRBD2. Germline V CDR1 and CDR2: MRHNA, SNTAGT. V dropped 6 bases and J dropped 4; count of bases not matched to a gene: 5. This CDR3 contains 15 residues. The CDR3 is CASSATSGGYNEQFF. CDR3 DNA sequence: TGTGCCAGCAGCGCCACTAGCGGGGGTTACAATGAGCAGTTCTTC.

CDR3 in DNA: TGTGCCAGCAGCACCCCGACAGGAAACAATTCACCCCTCCACTTT. Protein: CASSTPTGNNSPLHF. V gene TRBV5-8 combines with J gene TRBJ1-6, with D maybe TRBD1 (6 bases). The ends were cut back, 4 bases at V and 7 bases at J, with 15 bases in the middle. This CDR3 contains 15 residues. Germline V gene data show CDR1 as SGHTS and CDR2 as YDEGEE.